The 16 T cell receptor beta chains in this list originate from one sample, sequenced in a study of blood T cell repertoires in COVID-19 (TCRdb year 2020). Library construction relied on the immunoSEQ multiplex PCR assay. As stored in TCRdb, this immuneACCESS dataset retains in-frame rearrangements with V and J assigned. A fraction of the clones does not appear; measured against another copy, unresolved V genes explain less than half of the discrepancy, and the remainder lacks a known reason. Here the sample has tens of thousands of clones; around 88% occur a single time. The ten largest clones represent 4.9% of the sample. Material: peripheral blood. These receptors were taken from a woman aged 65 to 85 with active COVID-19.

The J gene is TRBJ2-1, the V gene TRBV7-3, with D possibly being TRBD2 (6 bases). V shed 4 bases and J shed 6 bases, with 19 bases lying between them. This CDR3 comprises 16 residues. Germline V gives CDR1 SGHTA, CDR2 FQGTGA. The CDR3 sequence is CASSYQPGLGLNEQFF. CDR3 in DNA: TGTGCCAGCAGCTACCAACCGGGACTCGGACTCAATGAGCAGTTCTTC.

The chain couples TRBV4-1 to TRBJ1-2; D possibly corresponds to TRBD1 (6 bases). The CDR3 consists of 15 residues. Germline-derived CDR1 and CDR2 are MGHRA and YSYEKL. Trimming left V 1 base short and J 7 bases short, with 16 bases between. The chain's CDR3 is CASSQAVQGFSGYTF. The CDR3 nucleotides read TGCGCCAGCAGCCAAGCGGTACAGGGATTTAGTGGCTACACCTTC.

The V call is TRBV10-1, the J call TRBJ2-1; 9 positions match TRBD2. This CDR3 spans 15 amino acids. From germline, CDR1 is WNHNN and CDR2 SYGVQD (reference sequence). J lost 4 bases, V lost 2 bases, and 3 bases had no gene match. The DNA for the CDR3 is TGCGCCAGCAGTGAGATTGCGGGGGGGTACAATGAGCAGTTCTTC. Protein: CASSEIAGGYNEQFF.

CDR3 region: CAWSAAHEQYF. The CDR3 bases are TGTGCCTGGAGCGCGGCGCACGAGCAGTACTTC. The V gene is TRBV30, the J gene TRBJ2-7; D gene ambiguous. The CDR3 contains 11 residues. Trimming took off 3 bases at V and 5 bases at J, with 8 bases between the two ends. In germline, CDR1 is GTSNPN, CDR2 SVGIG (reference sequence).

CDR3 in DNA: TGTGCCAGCAGCGAAGTGGAGGGCGGGAACATTCAGTACTTC. Translation gives CASSEVEGGNIQYF. V gene TRBV9 combines with J gene TRBJ2-4; a weak D match, TRBD2 (6 bases). Deletions cut 3 bases from V and 7 bases from J, with 14 bases between. The CDR3 covers 14 residues. Germline lookup yields CDR1 SGDLS and CDR2 YYNGEE.

This chain connects TRBV30 to TRBJ2-7; 7 positions match TRBD2. Trimming removed 8 bases from V and 1 base from J; junction bases left unmatched: 5. In germline, CDR1 is GTSNPN, CDR2 SVGIG (reference sequence). This CDR3 contains 12 residues. In DNA form, the CDR3 reads TGTGCCGGTTCGGGGGGATCCTACGAGCAGTACTTC. Translation: CAGSGGSYEQYF.

V is TRBV6-2 or TRBV6-3 and J is TRBJ2-7; TRBD1 agrees at 12 bases. CDR1 and CDR2 from the germline V gene are MNHEY and SVGEGT. This CDR3 is 15 amino acids long. Trimming at V came to 6 bases and at J to 6 bases, leaving 9 bases not matched to a gene. The CDR3 loop is CASSSAGTGGGEQYF. In nucleotides, the CDR3 is TGTGCCAGCAGCTCGGCGGGGACAGGGGGCGGCGAGCAGTACTTC.

The table lists this clone with a count of one. The chain uses TRBV6-5 and TRBJ2-5, with 14 bases lining up with TRBD2. The CDR3 length is 14 residues. In germline, CDR1 is MNHEY, CDR2 SVGAGI. The ends lost 6 bases at V and 13 bases at J; junction bases unmatched: 10. CDR3 in amino acids: CASSRGLAGGPLYF. For the CDR3, the DNA is TGTGCCAGCAGCCGAGGACTAGCGGGGGGCCCCCTGTACTTC.

The rearrangement uses TRBV9 and TRBJ2-1; no reliable D call. The V end was cut by 2 bases, the J end by 1 base, with 13 bases between. The CDR3 runs to 16 residues. Germline-derived CDR1 and CDR2 are SGDLS and YYNGEE. The CDR3 DNA is TGTGCCAGCAGCGTCTCCAGCCGCGGTTCCTACAATGAGCAGTTCTTC. As protein: CASSVSSRGSYNEQFF.

V and J are TRBV7-3 and TRBJ2-2, with 8 bases that match TRBD2. CDR3 length: 15 amino acids. J was trimmed by 6 bases and V by 5 bases; bases with no gene match: 8. Germline CDR1 reads SGHTA; CDR2 reads FQGTGA. The DNA for the CDR3 is TGTGCCAGCAGCCGCGGGACTAGGGATTCCGGGGAGCTGTTTTTT. It specifies CASSRGTRDSGELFF.

V and J are TRBV18 and TRBJ1-2; tentatively, D is TRBD1 (6 bases). V was shortened by 2 bases and J by 7 bases, with 17 bases between the two germline ends. This CDR3 region has 15 residues. Looked up from germline, CDR1 is KGHSH and CDR2 is LQKENI. The CDR3 bases are TGTGCCAGCTCACCAGGCATCACAGGGCTTTCTGGCTACACCTTC. It specifies CASSPGITGLSGYTF.

The chain is built from TRBV27 and TRBJ1-1, with 8 bases identical to TRBD1. This CDR3 contains 16 residues. Germline assignment: CDR1 MNHEY and CDR2 SMNVEV (reference sequence). V was clipped by 5 bases and J by 3 bases; unmatched bases: 11. CDR3 region: CASSRVPTGGDTEAFF. In DNA form, the CDR3 reads TGTGCCAGCAGTAGGGTCCCCACAGGGGGGGACACTGAAGCTTTCTTT.

V is TRBV5-4 and J is TRBJ1-1; no definite D call. The V gene's germline CDR1 is SGHNT and CDR2 YYREEE (reference sequence). Trimming took 3 bases from V and 0 from J, leaving 9 bases between them. The CDR3 is 14 amino acids. Here the CDR3 DNA reads TGTGCCAGCAGCTCCCCGGGGATGAACACTGAAGCTTTCTTT. This codes for CASSSPGMNTEAFF.

This chain connects TRBV19 to TRBJ2-2; weak D call: TRBD1 (6 bases). V lost 9 bases and J lost 4, with 21 bases in between. In germline, CDR1 is LNHDA, CDR2 SQIVND (reference sequence). The CDR3 sequence is 16 residues long. Here the CDR3 DNA reads TGTGCCAGCTCGTCCCGGGACACAATCTTCACCGGGGAGCTGTTTTTT. Amino acids: CASSSRDTIFTGELFF.

This clone was detected only once. The V call is TRBV6-5, the J call TRBJ2-5; 11 bases fit TRBD1. The CDR3 runs 14 residues. V trimming: 10 bases; J trimming: 1 base; junction bases outside the gene matches: 5. The germline gives CDR1 MNHEY, CDR2 SVGAGI. CDR3 loop: CATWTGGIQETQYF. CDR3 nucleotide sequence: TGTGCCACCTGGACAGGGGGCATCCAAGAGACCCAGTACTTC.

The rearrangement uses TRBV7-3 and TRBJ2-3, with 9 bases aligning to TRBD2. The CDR3 has 16 residues. J gave up 5 bases and V 5 bases, and 11 bases lay outside the gene matches. Germline lookup yields CDR1 SGHTA and CDR2 FQGTGA. CDR3 sequence (DNA): TGTGCCAGCAGCCTAGGTGTTAGCGGGGGTGTAGATACGCAGTATTTT. Translating it yields CASSLGVSGGVDTQYF.